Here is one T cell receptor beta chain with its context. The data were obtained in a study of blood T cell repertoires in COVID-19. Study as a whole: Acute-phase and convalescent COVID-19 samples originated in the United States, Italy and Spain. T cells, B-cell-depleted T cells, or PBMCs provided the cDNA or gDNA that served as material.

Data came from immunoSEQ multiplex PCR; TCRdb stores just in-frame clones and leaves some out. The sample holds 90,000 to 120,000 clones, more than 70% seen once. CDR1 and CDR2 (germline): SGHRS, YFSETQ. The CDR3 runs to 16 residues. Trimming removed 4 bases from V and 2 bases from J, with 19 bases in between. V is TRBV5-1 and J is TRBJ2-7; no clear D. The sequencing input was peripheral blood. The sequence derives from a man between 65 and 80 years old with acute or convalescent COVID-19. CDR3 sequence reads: CASSPSAKSSAYEQYF. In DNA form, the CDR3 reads TGCGCCAGCAGCCCCTCAGCGAAATCCTCGGCCTACGAGCAGTACTTC.